These 9 T cell receptor beta chains were all obtained from the same sample, sequenced in a study of blood T cells in healthy people across ages. It was with a sample-barcoded 5' primer and a J-beta primer mix that a second PCR of about 6 to 11 cycles was run. TCRdb called the 5' RACE reads again in MiXCR, with one record for every CDR3 protein. Seen here are around 1.5 million distinct CDR3 sequences, 35% to 45% observed once, and the top ten hold 7% to 9%. The sample was blood. All receptors come from a woman between 18 and 30 years old in good health.

This chain links TRBV28 with TRBJ1-5, with unresolved D. The CDR3 has 14 residues. Germline V CDR1 and CDR2: MDHEN, SYDVKM. Trimming removed 3 bases at V and 4 bases at J, with 10 bases between. The CDR3 coding sequence is TGTGCCAGCAGTTTGGTAGCACGAAATCAGCCCCAGCATTTT. The encoded protein is CASSLVARNQPQHF. The whole variable domain, filled in from reference TRBV28 and TRBJ1-5, reads DVKVTQSSRYLVKRTGEKVFLECVQDMDHENMFWYRQDPGLGLRLIYFSYDVKMKEKGDIPEGYSVSREKKERFSLILESASTNQTSMYLCASSLVARNQPQHFGDGTRLSIL.

The chain joins TRBV6-1 to TRBJ1-1; D unclear. V was clipped by 3 bases and J by 6 bases, with 14 bases between them. Germline lookup yields CDR1 MNHNS and CDR2 SASEGT. The CDR3 is 14 residues long. The CDR3 region is CASSESGGPSEAFF. DNA of the CDR3: TGTGCCAGCAGTGAGTCCGGTGGGCCGTCTGAAGCTTTCTTT.

In this sample, this clonotype turned up a few times. The chain couples TRBV4-1 to TRBJ2-7; D is undetermined. Trimming removed 0 bases at V and 3 bases at J, with 12 bases between. The CDR3 is 15 amino acids. The V gene's germline CDR1 is MGHRA and CDR2 YSYEKL. The CDR3 sequence is CASSQEEVVYYEQYF. The CDR3 DNA sequence: TGCGCCAGCAGCCAAGAGGAAGTAGTATACTACGAGCAGTACTTC.

As regards this clonotype: At one end the junction does not follow the germline gene, possibly because of a read error. The chain employs TRBV29-1 and TRBJ1-1; no clear D gene. Germline-derived CDR1 and CDR2 are SQVTM and ANQGSEA. The CDR3 covers 11 residues. The CDR3 reads CSLEANAEAFF. CDR3 DNA: TGCAGCCTTGAGGCCAACGCTGAAGCTTTCTTT.

The chain recombines TRBV20-1 with TRBJ2-1, with D perhaps assigned TRBD1 or TRBD2 (5 bases each). The germline CDR1 and CDR2 sequences are DFQATT and SNEGSKA (reference sequence). Trimming removed 5 bases from V and 5 bases from J, with 10 bases in between. This CDR3 is built from 12 residues. For the CDR3, the DNA is TGCAGTGCTGTACGAGGGGACAATGAGCAGTTCTTC. Translating gives CSAVRGDNEQFF.

This chain connects TRBV15 to TRBJ1-5; 7 positions agree with TRBD1. The CDR3 is 16 residues long. Losses at the gene ends were 3 bases for V and 6 bases for J; bases not matched to a gene: 11. Per the germline V gene, CDR1 is LNHNV and CDR2 is YYDKDF (reference sequence). Written as DNA, the CDR3 is TGTGCCACCAGCAGCTCAACAGGGGAAGGGACTCAGCCCCAGCATTTT. Its translation: CATSSSTGEGTQPQHF. Full variable domain (remainder filled in from reference TRBV15 and TRBJ1-5): DAMVIQNPRYQVTQFGKPVTLSCSQTLNHNVMYWYQQKSSQAPKLLFHYYDKDFNNEADTPDNFQSRRPNTSFCFLDIRSPGLGDTAMYLCATSSSTGEGTQPQHFGDGTRLSIL.

The chain has TRBV12-3 or TRBV12-4 and TRBJ2-3; 9 bases fit TRBD2. This CDR3 comprises 15 residues. V gave up 3 bases and J gave up 4 bases; unmatched junction bases: 5. The CDR3 coding sequence is TGTGCCAGCAGTTTGTGGCGGGGGGGCCCAGATACGCAGTATTTT. This sequence encodes CASSLWRGGPDTQYF.

V and J are TRBV5-1 and TRBJ2-5; no definite D call. Per the germline V gene, CDR1 is SGHRS and CDR2 is YFSETQ. The CDR3 extends over 12 amino acids. V was trimmed by 6 bases and J by 6 bases, leaving 12 bases between them. The CDR3 sequence is CASTSSRKTQYF. CDR3 sequence (DNA): TGCGCCAGCACCTCATCTAGGAAGACCCAGTACTTC.

This chain links TRBV2 with TRBJ2-7; D might be TRBD2 (5 bases). The closer fit of TRBJ2-5 to the DNA end suggests the J call may be wrong. The CDR3 covers 15 residues. Germline CDR1 SNHLY, CDR2 FYNNEI. The CDR3: CASSGLEVGKGTQYF. The CDR3 DNA sequence: TGTGCCAGCAGTGGTTTGGAGGTTGGGAAGGGGACCCAGTACTTC.